This T cell receptor (beta chain) appears in the sequencing data of a study of cytomegalovirus exposure and HLA in healthy donors. Study context: There were fewer than 130 million unique TCR beta sequences, drawn from 180 million or so T cells, in an earlier analysis. General observations from the study: A previous analysis found most TCR beta V segments productive roughly 90% or roughly 30% of the time. In a later analysis, a genetic analysis reported fewer productive-TCR N-insertions in an Asian-associated ancestry cluster than the cohort average. The authors later found most CMV-associated TCR beta chains appeared HLA-restricted.

This clone appeared a few times. Antigen specificity is unknown. 60 Vbeta and 13 Jbeta primers were used in PCR. Produced via immunoSEQ multiplex PCR; TCRdb's table is partial and in-frame only. The sample holds under 200,000 clones, roughly 13% seen once. Germline CDR1 and CDR2: KGHSH and LQKENI. CDR3 length: 17 amino acids. Trimming shortened V by 6 bases and J by 0 bases, and 20 bases separated the two germline ends. The sample taken for sequencing was PBMCs. This chain connects TRBV18 to TRBJ1-1; D not certain. This sequence originates from a man over 45 in good health and CMV-seropositive. The CDR3: CASSRAGFAQMNTEAFF. As DNA, the CDR3 is TGTGCCAGCTCGCGGGCGGGCTTCGCTCAAATGAACACTGAAGCTTTCTTT.